Included here is one T cell receptor (beta chain) sequence, with context. What it binds is unknown. With 60 Vbeta and 13 Jbeta primers, the PCR was carried out. Repertoires were generated with immunoSEQ multiplex PCR, while TCRdb's copy carries only in-frame clones and drops some. In the table there are about 100,000 clones, 85% of which are singletons. This entry belongs to a study of cytomegalovirus exposure and HLA in healthy donors. Trimming cost V 4 bases and J 1 base, with 12 bases left between them. Germline values: CDR1 LNHDA, CDR2 SQIVND (reference sequence). The CDR3 runs to 15 residues. Study-level findings and limits: It was likely that a cluster of highly shared sequence variants was a sequencing artifact. TCR association rates varied by HLA locus in a later analysis, with DRB1 highest and HLA-C lowest.

The sample comprised PBMCs. The TCR was taken from a man aged 30-40 years in good health and CMV-seronegative. The chain has TRBV19 and TRBJ2-3; weak D call: TRBD2 (6 bases). The CDR3 loop is CASSKIRERTDTQYF. For the CDR3, the DNA is TGTGCCAGTAGTAAGATACGGGAGCGCACAGATACGCAGTATTTT.